Detailed here is one T cell receptor (beta chain). Followed longitudinally, the Seattle patients had been enrolled during active infection. These data are taken from a study of blood T cell repertoires in COVID-19. As handled by the study authors: Reference gene primer amplification gave nucleated cell count estimates. Clones were read by immunoSEQ multiplex PCR, and TCRdb kept only the in-frame ones, dropping some. From that table come the V and J calls and clone size; the DNA was used to work out D and trimming. The sample has some 390,000 clones, around 87% seen once; the top ten hold roughly 2.1%. V lost 4 bases to trimming and J lost 6 bases; unmatched junction nucleotides: 9. The CDR3 has 15 residues. Germline V gene sequence: CDR1 LNHDA, CDR2 SQIVND (reference sequence).

Sequences were obtained from peripheral blood. The clonotype comes from a woman aged 55 to 70 with COVID-19, enrolled during active disease. This chain connects TRBV19 to TRBJ2-3; 8 bases map to TRBD1. CDR3 protein: CASSRRSDRADTQYF. CDR3 coding DNA: TGTGCCAGTAGTAGGCGGTCGGACAGGGCGGATACGCAGTATTTT.